The entry below gives a single TCR beta chain sequence along with its context. This clonotype was seen ten or more times. The antigen it binds to is not known. Base-call qualities are not available, and no considerably larger clone is one nucleotide away. The data belong to a study of regulatory T cells in long-lasting Graves disease (dated by TCRdb to 2020 to 2023). For the wider study: Antithyroid drugs had been taken for less than 3 months by newly diagnosed Graves' disease patients. TCR sequencing covered 13 persistent and about 20 newly diagnosed Graves' disease patients, 33 samples in total. The study was conducted in China and was registered as a clinical trial. Peripheral blood TCR sequencing and RNA sequencing compared persistent Graves' disease patients with newly diagnosed Graves' disease patients. What the study reported, not specific to this receptor: More public clonotypes were shared among persistent patients (around 3,000) than among newly diagnosed patients (966). As a limitation, the authors acknowledged that the small sample size may reduce accuracy. Sequencing and analysis were limited to the TCR beta chain. Because the primary lesion, thyroid tissue, could not be accessed, the study looked at peripheral blood alone. Preferential use of TRBV28, TRBJ1-2 and TRBJ2-5 was observed in persistent disease, whereas TRBV20-1 and TRBJ2-1 were favored in newly diagnosed disease. Lower TCR Shannon entropy and fewer highly expanded clones were observed in persistent Graves' disease patients than in newly diagnosed patients, which suggested clonal expansion.

The time point tag for this specimen amounts to: newly diagnosed GD, antithyroid drugs for less than 3 months. For both TCR sequencing and RNA sequencing, RNA was extracted from PBMCs in TRIzol. The diagnosis of Graves' disease followed American Thyroid Association guidelines. Patients for the study were recruited at an endocrinology department in Xi'an, China. From each patient, 8 to 10 milliliters of peripheral blood was collected into an EDTA anticoagulant tube. Ficoll Paque Plus density gradient separation was used to isolate PBMCs, and no further T cell sorting was done. RNA quality was checked with an Agilent 2100 Bioanalyzer and agarose gel, and concentration with a NanoDrop 2000. The library was produced with multiplex PCR. Instrument on record: Illumina HiSeq 4000. TCR beta libraries were built with iRepertoire HTBI primers and Arm-PCR amplification of CDR3 regions. Gel purification was performed on PCR products prior to sequencing. In the paper's pipeline: Across samples, 62 TRBV and 13 to 15 TRBJ segments were identified and used for gene usage analysis of CDR3 amino acid clonotypes. COPE and FqMerger were used to merge filtered high-quality paired reads into contigs. BLAST was used to align contigs to IMGT TRBV, TRBD and TRBJ reference genes, and CDR3 was defined according to IMGT. Clonotypes above 0.1% frequency were classified as highly expanded clones. Repertoire diversity was measured by Shannon entropy, and V-J evenness by the Gini coefficient. A clonotype found in more than one individual was treated as public. TCRdb reanalyzed the raw reads on its own, using fastp at Q25 for trimming and MiXCR for clone calling, and kept in-frame beta chains. Merged by CDR3 protein, the rows form single entries marked with the most common genes and DNA. TCRdb, not the original authors, processed these V and J calls. Recorded for this sample are about 200,000 distinct CDR3 sequences; approximately 18% of them occurred a single time. The ten largest clones capture about 10% of the sample.

CDR1 and CDR2 were assigned from the germline V gene as SGHTA and FQGNSA. Compared with germline, V lacks 8 bases and J lacks 7 bases; bases without a gene match: 16. Measured from the cysteine to the phenylalanine, the CDR3 is 16 residues long. The sequence is cut down to CDR3 DNA, 48 bases in frame from base 1. These same records also appear under a second study, on T cells in Graves' hyperthyroidism and ophthalmopathy. Drawing on the second study: Graves' hyperthyroidism was defined as stable when no progression to ophthalmopathy occurred over 18 months of follow-up. Hyperthyroidism patients were newly diagnosed, had a disease duration of under 2 months, and were aged 18 to 65 years. The study excluded patients with uncontrolled infections, other autoimmune diseases, pregnancy or lactation. Clinical symptoms, serum thyroxine and TRAb, thyroid ultrasound, and orbital computed tomography formed the basis for the diagnoses. A first-round RT-PCR of the TCR CDR3 used the HTBI primer set with the Qiagen OneStep RT-PCR kit. Most expanded thyroid clonotypes (frequency above 0.001) were also detected in blood, suggesting blood repertoires may reflect thyroid immune responses. A model built on a 13 V-J signature distinguished ophthalmopathy from stable hyperthyroidism, reaching approximately 89% sensitivity and 81% to 83% specificity in cross-validation and 80%/75% in testing. In validation, the model predicted progression to ophthalmopathy with roughly 70% sensitivity and roughly 72% specificity, a median of approximately 6.7 months before onset. To identify distinguishing TCR V-J signatures, a discovery cohort of roughly 100 patients was used, comprising approximately 40 with Graves' ophthalmopathy and 57 with stable Graves' hyperthyroidism. Prospective prediction of ophthalmopathy was tested in an independent validation cohort of approximately 19 hyperthyroidism patients and 15 to 17 patients who later progressed to ophthalmopathy. For training and testing, the 100 or so patients in the discovery cohort were randomly divided in a 7:3 ratio. The study also compared thyroid tissue and blood T-cell repertoires from about six Graves' hyperthyroidism patients. After sampling, hyperthyroidism patients received methimazole starting at 30 mg daily, and ophthalmopathy patients received high-dose intravenous methylprednisolone. The libraries were constructed in a second round of multiplex PCR and then size-selected and purified. Paired-end sequencing of the libraries was performed with 100 bp reads on an Illumina HiSeq2000. SOAPnuke was used to process the raw data, throwing out any read that contained adapters or uncalled bases, had a mean Phred below 15, or lacked an exact constant-primer or identifier match. High-quality paired reads were merged with COPE v1.2.5, and unique nucleotide sequences were defined as clonotypes. MiTCR v1.1 was used to align clonotypes to the IMGT TRBV, TRBD and TRBJ reference segments. The analysis included only V-J combinations with a frequency above 0.0001, which together covered approximately 99% of the repertoires. The TCS score was defined as the ratio of F50 (clonal expansion) to E x V (chaos), calculated using BLOSUM62-based TCRdist between CDR3 peptides within each V-J. Welch's t-statistics and random forest reduced just over 500 V-J features to 13, which were used in a naive Bayes classifier (R e1071). No statistical method was used to set the sample size in advance, and investigators knew the group allocation. According to the paper, TCR Vbeta CDR3 sequencing was carried out on more than 120 peripheral blood samples, which came from fewer than 50 ophthalmopathy, under 80 hyperthyroidism and some 17 progressor patients.

This chain is built from TRBV7-2 and TRBJ2-1, with 8 central nucleotides matching TRBD2. The receptor comes from a woman aged 25 to 45 with Graves disease. Donor details come from another sample of the same person, matched by shared clones. The sample in question was peripheral blood mononuclear cells (PBMCs), obtained at new diagnosis, from a patient treated with antithyroid drugs. The DNA sequence is as follows: TGTGCCAGCCAACCCCAACCGGGGGGGTTGGAGAATGAGCAGTTCTTC. It translates as CASQPQPGGLENEQFF. The full variable domain, completed from the reference TRBV7-2 and TRBJ2-1 proteins outside the CDR3, reads GAGVSQSPSNKVTEKGKDVELRCDPISGHTALYWYRQSLGQGLEFLIYFQGNSAPDKSGLPSDRFSAERTGGSVSTLTIQRTQQEDSAVYLCASQPQPGGLENEQFFGPGTRLTVL.